Detailed here is one T cell receptor beta chain. What this receptor recognizes is not known. Base quality data are lacking; no much larger clone is found one base away. These data come from a study of T cell repertoires in cytomegalovirus infection (dated by TCRdb to about 2019). Looking at the study overall: The HLA type of each donor mattered for the analysis, because public TCR beta signatures pointed to carriage of CMV infection along with the matching HLA type.

The sequencer was an Illumina HiSeq 1500. TCRdb trimmed public reads at Q25 via fastp, called clones via MiXCR and kept in-frame beta chains. A single entry per CDR3 protein holds the most common genes and DNA from its merged rows. The sample profile shows hundreds of thousands of distinct CDR3 sequences; roughly 24% of them were found once. The top ten clones comprise around 7.6% of the sample. Its CDR3 holds 17 amino acids, cysteine through phenylalanine. The retained sequence is limited to the CDR3, 51 bases, with the frame set at the first base. V is shortened by 8 bases, J by 0 bases, and the region joining them spans 19 bases. CDR1 and CDR2 were assigned from the germline V gene as MDHEN and SYDVKM. Here is what the overall study found, with its caveats: The ex vivo response was dominated by HLA-C-restricted CMV-specific TCR beta clonotypes, and the single most frequent clonotype in two of eight donors was supplied by these HLA-C-restricted clonotypes. Cumulative frequency of public TCR beta family members discriminated carriers of CMV infection plus the relevant HLA type in this cohort and an independent roughly 330-donor cohort.

The source is a human donor in good health (CMV status not recorded). Some clones in this sample may be carry-over from other donors' samples. The specimen sequenced was CD8+ T cells from PBMCs. Recombination joined TRBV28 with TRBJ2-2; a tentative D match to TRBD1 spans 5 bases. The DNA reads TGTGCCAGCTTCACAAGGAGACAGCCCGCGAACACCGGGGAGCTGTTTTTT. It encodes CASFTRRQPANTGELFF.